The next 32 T cell receptor beta chains were all read from a single sample in a study of blood T cell repertoires in COVID-19. Measured with immunoSEQ multiplex PCR; TCRdb has only the in-frame clones, and not every one. In the table there are around 470,000 clones, approximately 89% of which are singletons. Sample: peripheral blood. The origin of the receptors is a man aged 18 to 29 with COVID-19, enrolled during active disease.

A few counts support this clone. This chain uses TRBV7-3 with TRBJ2-1; D may be TRBD2 (6 bases). Trimming left V 6 bases short and J 9 bases short, with 21 bases between. The CDR3 sequence is 15 residues long. Germline V lookup: CDR1 SGHTA, CDR2 FQGTGA. The CDR3 region has the DNA TGTGCCAGCAGTTCCTTGACGGGAGTCCGGGGTGAGCAGTTCTTC. It is translated as CASSSLTGVRGEQFF.

This clone was seen just once. In DNA form, the CDR3 reads TGCAGCGGCCGGACGGGCGGGAGTTTCACCGGGGAGCTGTTTTTT. The encoded protein is CSGRTGGSFTGELFF. The chain recombines TRBV29-1 with TRBJ2-2, with 7 bases aligning to TRBD2. V was pared by 7 bases and J by 4 bases, with 12 bases of the junction left unmatched. CDR1 SQVTM and CDR2 ANQGSEA come from the germline V gene. The CDR3 contains 15 residues.

This rearrangement joins TRBV12-1 to TRBJ2-7; the table's TRBD2 call for D was not verified on the DNA. TRBV12-1 is a pseudogene segment. The CDR3 covers 16 residues. In nucleotides, the CDR3 is TGTGCCAGCAGCGGGAGACTAGCGGGGGTACTTTACGAGCAGTACTTC. This codes for CASSGRLAGVLYEQYF.

The chain links TRBV5-5 to TRBJ2-1; D may be TRBD2 (6 bases). V lost 3 bases to trimming and J lost 9 bases, with 16 bases between them. The CDR3 loop spans 14 amino acids. Germline V CDR1 and CDR2: SGHKS, YYEKEE (reference sequence). The CDR3 nucleotides read TGTGCCAGCAGCTGGGCTAGCGTACTAGGTGAGCAGTTCTTC. Translating gives CASSWASVLGEQFF.

The chain has TRBV11-2 and TRBJ1-2, with 7 bases that match TRBD1. Germline loops: CDR1 SGHAT, CDR2 FQNNGV. Trimming at V came to 5 bases and at J to 4 bases, leaving 4 bases not matched to a gene. The CDR3 runs to 13 residues. The DNA of the CDR3 is TGTGCCAGCAGCCAAACAGGGGTCTATGGCTACACCTTC. Translation gives CASSQTGVYGYTF.

Only one count was recorded for this clone. The rearrangement joins TRBV5-4 to TRBJ1-2; TRBD1 is a possible D gene (6 bases). Germline loops: CDR1 SGHNT, CDR2 YYREEE (reference sequence). The CDR3 covers 14 residues. Deletions cut 1 base from V and 4 bases from J, with 11 bases between. In nucleotides, the CDR3 is TGTGCCAGCAGCTTGAGGACAGACCTCTATGGCTACACCTTC. Translation: CASSLRTDLYGYTF.

The chain employs TRBV7-7 and TRBJ2-1; D gene ambiguous. Looked up from germline, CDR1 is SSHAT and CDR2 is FNYEAQ (reference sequence). CDR3 length: 16 amino acids. V was cut by 1 base and J by 0 bases, with 10 bases left in between. In nucleotides, the CDR3 is TGTGCCAGCAGCTTAGGGCCAACACACTCCTACAATGAGCAGTTCTTC. It encodes CASSLGPTHSYNEQFF.

This chain joins TRBV5-1 and TRBJ2-2; possibly TRBD1 for D (5 bases). In germline, CDR1 is SGHRS, CDR2 YFSETQ. This CDR3 has 15 amino acids. The V end lost 4 bases, the J end lost 4 bases, and 14 bases lay between the germline ends. CDR3 sequence (DNA): TGCGCCAGCAGCCCTATTGACAGACTCACCGGGGAGCTGTTTTTT. Protein product: CASSPIDRLTGELFF. Complete variable domain (other parts from reference TRBV5-1 and TRBJ2-2): KAGVTQTPRYLIKTRGQQVTLSCSPISGHRSVSWYQQTPGQGLQFLFEYFSETQRNKGNFPGRFSGRQFSNSRSEMNVSTLELGDSALYLCASSPIDRLTGELFFGEGSRLTVL.

The chain joins TRBV18 to TRBJ1-1; TRBD1 matches at 9 bases. The ends lost 4 bases at V and 7 bases at J; junction bases unmatched: 4. This CDR3 region has 13 residues. Germline CDR1 KGHSH, CDR2 LQKENI. The CDR3 loop reads CASSQDRGVEAFF. CDR3 coding DNA: TGTGCCAGCTCACAGGACAGGGGTGTTGAAGCTTTCTTT.

This rearrangement joins TRBV24-1 to TRBJ2-7, with 11 bases that match TRBD2. The CDR3 has 14 residues. CDR1 and CDR2 from the germline V gene are KGHDR and SFDVKD. With 6 bases clipped from V and 4 bases from J, the junction kept 4 bases outside the gene matches. The chain's CDR3 is CATSLSGREYEQYF. CDR3 nucleotide sequence: TGTGCCACCAGTCTTAGCGGGAGGGAATACGAGCAGTACTTC.

The CDR3 DNA reads TGTGCCAGCAGCTTGGGACTAGCGGGGTCGAATGAGCAGTTCTTC. It specifies CASSLGLAGSNEQFF. V gene TRBV7-8 combines with J gene TRBJ2-1, with 13 bases identical to TRBD2. The V and J ends lost 3 bases and 7 bases, in that order; junction bases with no gene match: 3. The CDR3 is 15 residues long. CDR1 and CDR2 from the germline V gene are SGHVS and FQNEAQ.

This clone has just a few counts. V gene TRBV5-6 combines with J gene TRBJ2-7, with D perhaps TRBD2 (5 bases). The CDR3 spans 13 residues. Germline values: CDR1 SGHDT, CDR2 YYEEEE. The germline V and J ends were trimmed by 4 bases and 4 bases, with 12 bases remaining between them. The chain's CDR3 is CASSKSGNYEQYF. DNA for the CDR3: TGTGCCAGCAGCAAGTCGGGGAATTACGAGCAGTACTTC.

This clone was detected once. J is TRBJ1-4 and V is TRBV7-8; tentative D call: TRBD1 (5 bases). With 5 bases removed from V and 0 bases from J, the gap between germline ends came to 13 bases. Germline CDR1 SGHVS, CDR2 FQNEAQ. The CDR3 contains 16 residues. The CDR3: CASSLGHHATNEKLFF. In DNA, the CDR3 is TGTGCCAGCAGCCTAGGACACCATGCAACTAATGAAAAACTGTTTTTT.

This clone was recorded once. The chain carries TRBV19 and TRBJ1-1; 11 positions match TRBD1. V lost 5 bases to trimming and J lost 5 bases; unmatched junction nucleotides: 7. CDR1 is LNHDA and CDR2 is SQIVND in the germline V gene (reference sequence). This CDR3 is built from 15 residues. The CDR3, as DNA: TGTGCCAGTAGTCCGGACAGGGGGCCTGAAACTGAAGCTTTCTTT. It translates to CASSPDRGPETEAFF.

This clone appeared once. The rearrangement uses TRBV5-4 and TRBJ1-6, with 7 nucleotides matching TRBD1. The CDR3 loop spans 15 amino acids. Trimming removed 2 bases from V and 7 bases from J; junction bases left unmatched: 6. CDR1 is SGHNT, CDR2 YYREEE, per germline (reference sequence). The CDR3 region has the DNA TGTGCCAGCAGCTTAAGAGGGACAGAGAATTCACCCCTCCACTTT. Protein sequence: CASSLRGTENSPLHF.

V and J are TRBV29-1 and TRBJ2-1; D unclear. CDR3 length equals 10 residues. Looked up from germline, CDR1 is SQVTM and CDR2 is ANQGSEA. Trimming took off 8 bases at V and 12 bases at J, with 14 bases between the two ends. The CDR3 region is CSPYVEWQFF. As DNA, the CDR3 is TGCAGCCCCTACGTAGAATGGCAGTTCTTC.

This clone was counted a few times. V and J are TRBV3-1 (or the pseudogene TRBV3-2) and TRBJ2-1; TRBD2 agrees at 9 bases. Germline loops: CDR1 LGHDT, CDR2 YNNKEL (reference sequence). The J segment lost 6 bases and the V segment lost 1 base, leaving 16 bases of the junction unmatched. The CDR3 extends over 19 amino acids. CDR3: CASSQGGTLTRGGVNEQFF. In nucleotides, the CDR3 is TGTGCCAGCAGCCAAGGCGGGACTTTGACTCGCGGGGGGGTCAATGAGCAGTTCTTC.

This chain joins TRBV3-1 (or the pseudogene TRBV3-2) and TRBJ2-7, with D tentatively TRBD1 (6 bases). Trimming took off 7 bases at V and 6 bases at J, with 19 bases between the two ends. The CDR3 is made up of 14 amino acids. Germline CDR1 and CDR2: LGHDT and YNNKEL (reference sequence). For the CDR3, the DNA is TGTGCCAGCACCCTGACAGGTTTTAATGGCGAGCAGTACTTC. It specifies CASTLTGFNGEQYF.

V gene TRBV25-1 combines with J gene TRBJ1-4; D gene ambiguous. Trimming took off 2 bases at V and 3 bases at J, with 10 bases between the two ends. The germline CDR1 and CDR2 sequences are MGHDK and SYGVNS. This CDR3 is built from 15 residues. In DNA, the CDR3 is TGTGCCAGCAGTGAAGGCGGGCTTCCTAATGAAAAACTGTTTTTT. It yields the protein CASSEGGLPNEKLFF.

A single count supports this clone. The chain has TRBV7-9 and TRBJ2-7, with D hard to call. V gave up 1 base and J gave up 2 bases, with 6 bases separating them. The CDR3 runs 13 residues. CDR1 and CDR2 from the germline V gene are SEHNR and FQNEAQ (reference sequence). The CDR3 region is CASSLVGTYEQYF. The CDR3 DNA is TGTGCCAGCAGCTTAGTGGGCACCTACGAGCAGTACTTC.

The CDR3 loop is CASRVQGAMTEAFF. The CDR3 DNA reads TGTGCCAGCAGGGTACAGGGGGCGATGACTGAAGCTTTCTTT. The chain combines TRBV6-5 with TRBJ1-1; 9 bases align to TRBD1. Germline CDR1 and CDR2: MNHEY and SVGAGI. The length of the CDR3 is 14 residues. J gave up 5 bases and V 6 bases, and 7 bases lay outside the gene matches.

The chain links TRBV6-5 to TRBJ1-1; 9 positions agree with TRBD1. In germline, CDR1 is MNHEY, CDR2 SVGAGI. After removal of 1 base from V and 11 bases from J, the junction contained 8 bases not matched to a gene. This CDR3 comprises 14 residues. CDR3 in amino acids: CASSYFRDRESAFF. The CDR3 DNA reads TGTGCCAGCAGTTACTTCCGGGACAGGGAATCCGCTTTCTTT.

The CDR3 sequence is CASNKRGNGELFF. In DNA form, the CDR3 reads TGTGCCAGCAACAAGCGGGGGAACGGGGAGCTGTTTTTT. The V call is TRBV9, the J call TRBJ2-2; TRBD2 agrees at 8 bases. This CDR3 comprises 13 residues. Germline V gives CDR1 SGDLS, CDR2 YYNGEE. J gave up 7 bases and V 6 bases, and 5 bases lay outside the gene matches.

In the case of this clone: In the same sample, other DNA sequences code for this CDR3. CDR3 sequence reads: CASSFRGPTEAFF. DNA of the CDR3: TGTGCCAGCAGTTTCAGGGGGCCCACTGAAGCTTTCTTT. The chain uses TRBV12-3 or TRBV12-4 and TRBJ1-1; the match to TRBD1 covers 8 bases. There are 13 residues in the CDR3. V shed 3 bases and J 4 bases; nucleotides not matched to a gene: 1.

In the case of this clone: A read error may produce the germline difference seen at one junction end. The V gene is TRBV4-1, the J gene TRBJ1-4, with D uncertain. CDR3 length equals 18 residues. Germline-derived CDR1 and CDR2 are MGHRA and YSYEKL. The CDR3 bases are TGCACCAGCAGCCAAGACCCCCATCACCCCACTGATAATGAAAAACTGTTTTTT. Translated: CTSSQDPHHPTDNEKLFF.

The rearrangement links TRBV6-2 or TRBV6-3 to TRBJ2-1, with 12 bases lining up with TRBD2. Germline values: CDR1 MNHEY, CDR2 SVGEGT. This CDR3 is 16 amino acids long. V was pared by 6 bases and J by 8 bases, with 11 bases of the junction left unmatched. The CDR3 sequence is CASSPSGRARVDEQFF. The CDR3 region has the DNA TGTGCCAGCAGCCCTAGCGGGAGGGCCCGGGTCGATGAGCAGTTCTTC.

The genes are TRBV7-2 and TRBJ2-7, with 7 nucleotides matching TRBD2. Germline V gene lookup returns CDR1 SGHTA and CDR2 FQGNSA. The CDR3 sequence is 16 residues long. The V and J ends lost 2 bases and 3 bases, in that order; junction bases with no gene match: 10. CDR3 sequence reads: CASSLSAGVGNYEQYF. The DNA of the CDR3 is TGTGCCAGCAGCTTAAGTGCGGGGGTAGGGAACTACGAGCAGTACTTC.

This rearrangement joins TRBV7-9 to TRBJ2-7; 9 bases match TRBD1. The CDR3 is 15 residues long. V lost 6 bases and J lost 5; bases outside the gene matches: 11. The germline CDR1 and CDR2 sequences are SEHNR and FQNEAQ (reference sequence). This chain's CDR3 is CASRSRDRVTHEQYF. The CDR3 DNA reads as TGTGCCAGCAGATCGCGGGACAGGGTTACCCACGAGCAGTACTTC.

The chain employs TRBV10-1 and TRBJ2-7, with TRBD2 identical over 13 bases. From germline, CDR1 is WNHNN and CDR2 SYGVQD (reference sequence). The trim removed 2 bases at V and 7 bases at J, leaving 5 bases unmatched. The CDR3 is 15 amino acids. Written as DNA, the CDR3 is TGCGCCAGCAGTGAGACTAGCGGGAGGGCCGGTGAGCAGTACTTC. This encodes CASSETSGRAGEQYF.

This chain joins TRBV6-5 and TRBJ2-5, with D unresolved. Germline V gene sequence: CDR1 MNHEY, CDR2 SVGAGI. Trimming left V 2 bases short and J 0 bases short, with 4 bases between. There are 13 residues in the CDR3. This CDR3 is CASSYEYQETQYF. DNA for the CDR3: TGTGCCAGCAGTTACGAGTACCAAGAGACCCAGTACTTC.

The CDR3 is CASSSTGGQETQYF. As DNA, the CDR3 is TGCGCCAGCAGCTCGACAGGGGGGCAAGAGACCCAGTACTTC. This chain connects TRBV5-1 to TRBJ2-5; 9 bases map to TRBD1. Germline V gene lookup returns CDR1 SGHRS and CDR2 YFSETQ. J gave up 2 bases and V 3 bases, and 2 bases lay outside the gene matches. The CDR3 loop spans 14 amino acids.

This rearrangement joins TRBV19 to TRBJ2-7; possible D gene TRBD2, 5 bases. The CDR3 spans 15 residues. The germline CDR1 and CDR2 sequences are LNHDA and SQIVND (reference sequence). Trimming removed 4 bases from V and 2 bases from J, with 15 bases in between. This CDR3 reads CASSNGVYLAYEQYF. The CDR3, as DNA: TGTGCCAGTAGTAACGGGGTTTACTTAGCCTACGAGCAGTACTTC.